The clone carrying this TCR beta chain occurred a few times. The germline gives CDR1 SQVTM, CDR2 ANQGSEA. The CDR3 covers 14 residues. V was shortened by 2 bases and J by 4 bases, with 12 bases between the two germline ends. TCRdb reanalysed the 5' RACE reads using MiXCR and keeps one entry per CDR3 protein. The table shows about 110,000 distinct CDR3 sequences, with about 12% occurring only once. The data stem from a study of early T cells in non-severe SARS-CoV-2 infection. The clonotype was recovered from an adult who was a healthcare worker with PCR-confirmed SARS-CoV-2 infection or an uninfected control (not recorded which). The material was whole blood, obtained at baseline. The chain carries TRBV29-1 and TRBJ2-1; no clear D gene. CDR3 amino acids: CSVEQTDNYNEQFF. The DNA of the CDR3 is TGCAGCGTTGAACAGACCGATAATTACAATGAGCAGTTCTTC.